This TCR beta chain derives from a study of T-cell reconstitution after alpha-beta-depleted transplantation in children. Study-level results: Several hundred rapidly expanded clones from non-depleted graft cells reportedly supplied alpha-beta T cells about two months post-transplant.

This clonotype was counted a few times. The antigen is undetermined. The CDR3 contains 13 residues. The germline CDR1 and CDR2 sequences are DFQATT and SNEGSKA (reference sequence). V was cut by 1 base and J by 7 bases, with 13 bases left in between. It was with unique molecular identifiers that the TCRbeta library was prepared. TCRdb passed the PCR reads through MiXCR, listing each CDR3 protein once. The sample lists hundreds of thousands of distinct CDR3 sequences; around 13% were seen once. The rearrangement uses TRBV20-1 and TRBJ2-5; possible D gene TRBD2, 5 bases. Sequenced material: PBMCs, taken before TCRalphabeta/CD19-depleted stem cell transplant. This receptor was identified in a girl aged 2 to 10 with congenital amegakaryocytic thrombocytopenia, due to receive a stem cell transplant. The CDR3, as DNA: TGCAGTGCTAGAGTGCCCGGTGAGGGGACCCAGTACTTC. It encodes CSARVPGEGTQYF.